One sample yielded the 11 T cell receptor beta chains listed below, sequenced in a study of CD8+ T cells in alopecia areata. Sequencing templates came from extracted RNA that was reverse transcribed into cDNA. Sequenced by immunoSEQ multiplex PCR; TCRdb stores in-frame clones only, minus some. The sample includes 250,000 or so clones, none of them occurring once. Sorting of pooled cutaneous lymph node cells was based on CD4, CD8alpha, NKG2D, NKG2ACE and other markers. The sequencing input was CD4+ T cells sorted from a lymph node. Source of these receptors: a C3H/HeJ mouse with alopecia areata. This line is of MHC haplotype H2-k.

This clone turned up a few times. Gene names are the mouse ones. CDR3 residues: CASSQRLGQNTLYF. The part of the CDR3 DNA that was read is TGTGCCAGCAGCCAACGACTGGGTCAAAAC. V gene TRBV2 combines with J gene TRBJ2-4, with a tentative D call TRBD2 (6 bases). The sequence runs out 4 residues before the end of the CDR3; the remainder is reconstructed from the germline J gene. Germline CDR1 is LGHNA and CDR2 is YSYQKL. The germline V and J ends were trimmed by 2 bases and 1 base, with 7 bases remaining between them. This CDR3 has 14 residues.

In this sample, this clone turned up a few times. Mouse germline and gene names are used. The CDR3 goes on 4 residues after the read ends, and that part is filled in from the germline J gene. Distinct nucleotide sequences in the sample also encode this CDR3. The rearrangement uses TRBV5 and TRBJ2-7, with 7 nucleotides matching TRBD1. The length of the CDR3 is 13 residues. Germline V CDR1 and CDR2: LGHNA, YNLKQL (reference sequence). The covered CDR3 bases are TGTGCCAGCAGCCCCCGGGACAGATAT. Translation: CASSPRDRY. The whole CDR3 is CASSPRDRYEQYF.

This clone occurred a few times. The listed genes are named as in mouse. Read sequence stops 4 residues before the CDR3 end, and the germline J gene provides the missing end. The genes are TRBV13-1 and TRBJ2-3, with TRBD1 as a possible D gene (6 bases). The germline V gene has CDR1 NSHNY and CDR2 SYGAGN. CDR3 size: 16 residues. Trimming took 2 bases from V and 0 from J, leaving 13 bases between them. The CDR3 region is CASSETGTSSAETLYF. The CDR3 DNA, read in part, is TGTGCCAGCAGTGAAACAGGGACCTCTAGTGCAGAA.

With respect to this clone: Gene names are the mouse ones. The read ends 3 residues before the CDR3 terminus; that terminus is restored from the germline J gene. The chain recombines TRBV19 with TRBJ1-6; TRBD1 agrees at 8 bases. TRBJ1-6 is marked as an open reading frame, function uncertain. V shed 4 bases and J 7 bases; nucleotides not matched to a gene: 4. From germline, CDR1 is FNHDT and CDR2 SITEND (reference sequence). The CDR3 length is 14 residues. This CDR3 reads CASSPGTGNSPLYF. The CDR3 DNA, read in part, is TGTGCCAGCAGTCCTGGGACAGGAAATTCGCCC.

This clone has just a few counts. Gene labels here are mouse ones. Read data end 4 residues before the CDR3 end; the end is taken from the germline J gene. In the same sample, other DNA sequences code for this CDR3. The chain uses TRBV1 and TRBJ1-1; TRBD1 aligns across 9 bases. The CDR3 extends over 14 amino acids. Germline V gives CDR1 NSQYPW, CDR2 LRSPGD (reference sequence). The CDR3 DNA, read in part, is TGCACCTGCAGTGCAGAGGGACAGGGAGCA. It yields the protein CTCSAEGQGA. The CDR3 in its entirety is CTCSAEGQGAEVFF.

In its sample, this clone was seen a few times. The genes and germline here are from mouse. The read comes to an end 4 residues before the CDR3 does, leaving the germline J gene to fill in the end. V is TRBV1 and J is TRBJ2-5; 7 bases are shared with TRBD1. Germline CDR1 NSQYPW, CDR2 LRSPGD (reference sequence). The CDR3 consists of 15 residues. The ends lost 1 base at V and 2 bases at J; junction bases unmatched: 3. CDR3 residues: CTCSAARDSQDTQYF. CDR3 bases read: TGCACCTGCAGTGCAGCCCGGGACAGCCAAGAC.

To note about this clone: All gene names here are mouse names. The read is 4 residues too short to cover the CDR3 end, so that end is filled in from the germline J gene. The chain combines TRBV13-1 with TRBJ2-4; 11 bases line up with TRBD2. CDR3 length: 13 residues. Germline CDR1 reads NSHNY; CDR2 reads SYGAGN. CDR3 DNA, as far as it was read: TGTGCCAGCAGAGACTGGGGGGGAAAC. Protein: CASRDWGGN. The CDR3, in full, reads CASRDWGGNTLYF.

This clone was detected a few times. Genes and germline come from the mouse. The DNA ends 4 residues before the CDR3 does, and the rest of the CDR3 is filled in from the germline J gene. This rearrangement joins TRBV19 to TRBJ2-4, with D possibly being TRBD1 (5 bases). The CDR3 runs 15 residues. Germline CDR1 is FNHDT and CDR2 is SITEND (reference sequence). V was clipped by 5 bases and J by 2 bases, with 15 bases between them. CDR3 DNA (partial): TGTGCCAGCAGCATGGCAGGGATATCTCAAAAC. This gives the protein CASSMAGISQN. The full CDR3 protein reads CASSMAGISQNTLYF.

This clone was counted at least ten times. Mouse names are used for the genes. The read ends 4 residues before the CDR3 terminus; that terminus is restored from the germline J gene. This chain connects TRBV17 to TRBJ2-5, with a weak D call TRBD1 (6 bases). V shed 0 bases and J shed 3 bases, with 10 bases lying between them. Germline V gives CDR1 MNHDT, CDR2 YYDKIL. The CDR3 contains 15 residues. The DNA read from the CDR3 is TGTGCTAGCAGTAGAGATCAGGGACAACAAGAC. This sequence encodes CASSRDQGQQD. The entire CDR3 reads CASSRDQGQQDTQYF.

Of note for this clone: Mouse names are used for the genes. The DNA ends 4 residues before the CDR3 does, and the rest of the CDR3 is filled in from the germline J gene. V usage is TRBV13-3 and J usage is TRBJ1-2; D is possibly TRBD1 (6 bases). Germline V gives CDR1 NNHDY, CDR2 SYVADS. V dropped 5 bases and J dropped 2 bases, with 10 bases sitting between them. The length of the CDR3 is 13 residues. CDR3 sequence reads: CASRIDRNSDYTF. The part of the CDR3 DNA that was read is TGTGCCAGCAGGATCGACAGGAACTCC.

To note about this clone: The listed genes are named as in mouse. Coverage ceases 4 residues before the CDR3 finishes, and the germline J gene fills in the end. V gene TRBV1 combines with J gene TRBJ2-7; D unclear. Germline V gene sequence: CDR1 NSQYPW, CDR2 LRSPGD (reference sequence). V dropped 0 bases and J dropped 0 bases, with 9 bases sitting between them. The CDR3 has 15 residues. CDR3 in amino acids: CTCSADPLSSYEQYF. Partial CDR3 DNA: TGCACCTGCAGTGCAGATCCCCTCAGCTCCTAT.